This T cell receptor beta chain was recovered during a study of cytomegalovirus exposure and HLA in healthy donors. Note on this clone: Antigen: not known.

Study-wide findings and caveats: The likely explanation for a cluster of highly shared sequence variants was sequencing artifact. Later on, analysis showed that most CMV-associated TCR beta chains appeared to be HLA-restricted. Reports credit the classifier with highly specific, highly sensitive diagnosis of cytomegalovirus status. Earlier analysis yielded a pattern in which most TCR beta V segments were productive about 90% or about 30% of the time.

The V gene end was trimmed by 6 bases and the J gene end by 2 bases; junction bases not matched to a gene: 10. The CDR3 contains 15 residues. Germline V lookup: CDR1 MNHNY, CDR2 SVGAGI (reference sequence). With 60 Vbeta and 13 Jbeta primers, the PCR was carried out. Using immunoSEQ multiplex PCR, the repertoire was profiled, and TCRdb retains in-frame clones only, with some absent. Among 92,000 or so clones listed, approximately 68% were seen once. The receptor was derived from a woman between 50 and 59 years old in good health and CMV-seropositive. Specimen: PBMCs. The chain recombines TRBV6-6 with TRBJ2-7, with 7 bases fitting TRBD2. The CDR3 is CASSPREASPYEQYF. The CDR3 bases are TGTGCCAGCAGCCCCCGGGAGGCGTCTCCCTACGAGCAGTACTTC.